This T cell receptor beta chain was profiled in a study of CD8 T cells in ankylosing spondylitis. Whole-study results and caveats: In peripheral blood, disease-linked CD8+ clones occurred at relatively low frequencies.

Each CDR3 protein gets one entry after TCRdb re-called the 5' RACE reads with MiXCR. The top ten clones hold 10% to 15% of a sample with about 130,000 distinct CDR3 sequences, about 6.5% of them seen once. This clonotype was counted many times. Its antigen is as yet unknown. This sequence originates from a male donor with ankylosing spondylitis or in good health (not recorded which). The material sequenced was blood, either unsorted or a sorted T cell fraction (not recorded which).

In DNA, the CDR3 is TGTGCCAGCTCACCACCCGGGTCCGGCGAGCAGTACTTC. It yields the protein CASSPPGSGEQYF. The V call is TRBV18, the J call TRBJ2-7; D gene unclear. Germline V gene sequence: CDR1 KGHSH, CDR2 LQKENI. CDR3 length equals 13 residues. Trimming pared 0 bases from V and 6 bases from J, leaving 9 bases between.